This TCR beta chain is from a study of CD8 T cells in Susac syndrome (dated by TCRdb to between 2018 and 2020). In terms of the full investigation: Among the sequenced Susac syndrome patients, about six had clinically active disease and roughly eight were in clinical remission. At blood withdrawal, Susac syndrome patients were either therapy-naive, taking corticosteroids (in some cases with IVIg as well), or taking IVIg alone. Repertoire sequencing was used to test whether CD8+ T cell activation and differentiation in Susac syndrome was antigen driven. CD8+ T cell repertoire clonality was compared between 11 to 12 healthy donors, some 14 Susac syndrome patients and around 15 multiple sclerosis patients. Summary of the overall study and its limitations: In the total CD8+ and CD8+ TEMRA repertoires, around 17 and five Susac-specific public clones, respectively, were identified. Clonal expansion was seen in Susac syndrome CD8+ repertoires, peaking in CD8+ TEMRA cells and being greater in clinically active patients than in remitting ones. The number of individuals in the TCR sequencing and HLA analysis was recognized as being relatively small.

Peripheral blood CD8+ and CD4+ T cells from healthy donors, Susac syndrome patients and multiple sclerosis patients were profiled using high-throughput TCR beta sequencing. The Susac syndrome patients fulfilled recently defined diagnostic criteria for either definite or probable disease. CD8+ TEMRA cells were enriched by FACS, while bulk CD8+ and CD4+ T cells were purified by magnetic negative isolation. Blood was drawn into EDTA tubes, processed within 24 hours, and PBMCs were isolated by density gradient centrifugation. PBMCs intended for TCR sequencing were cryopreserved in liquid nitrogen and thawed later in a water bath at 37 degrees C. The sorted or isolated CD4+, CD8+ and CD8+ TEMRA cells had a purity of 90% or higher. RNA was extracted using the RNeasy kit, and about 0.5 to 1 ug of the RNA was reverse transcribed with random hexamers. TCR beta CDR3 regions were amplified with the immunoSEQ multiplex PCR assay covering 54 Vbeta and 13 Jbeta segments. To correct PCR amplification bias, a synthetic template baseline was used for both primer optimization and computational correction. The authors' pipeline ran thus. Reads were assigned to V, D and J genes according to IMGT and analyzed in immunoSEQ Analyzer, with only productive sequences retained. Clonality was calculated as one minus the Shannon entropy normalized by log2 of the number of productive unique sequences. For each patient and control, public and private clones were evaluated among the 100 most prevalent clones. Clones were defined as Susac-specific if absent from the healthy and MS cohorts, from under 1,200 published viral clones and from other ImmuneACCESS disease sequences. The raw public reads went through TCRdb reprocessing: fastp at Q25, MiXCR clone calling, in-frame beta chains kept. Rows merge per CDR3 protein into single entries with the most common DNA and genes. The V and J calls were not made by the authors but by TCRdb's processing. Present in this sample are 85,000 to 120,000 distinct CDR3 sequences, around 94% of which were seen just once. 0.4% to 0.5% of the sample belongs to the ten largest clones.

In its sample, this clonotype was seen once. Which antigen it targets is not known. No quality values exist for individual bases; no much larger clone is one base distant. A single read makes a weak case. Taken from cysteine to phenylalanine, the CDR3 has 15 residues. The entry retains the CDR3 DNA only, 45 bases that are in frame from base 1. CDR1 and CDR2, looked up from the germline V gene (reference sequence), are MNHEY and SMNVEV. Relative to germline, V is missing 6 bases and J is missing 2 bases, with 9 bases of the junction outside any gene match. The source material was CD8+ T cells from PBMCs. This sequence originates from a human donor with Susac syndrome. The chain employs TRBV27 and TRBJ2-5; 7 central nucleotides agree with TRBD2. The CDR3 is CASSEGGGAQETQYF. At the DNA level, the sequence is TGTGCCAGCAGCGAGGGCGGGGGAGCTCAAGAGACCCAGTACTTC.